Included here is one T cell receptor beta chain sequence, with context. Its antigen is currently unknown. The J segment lost 2 bases and the V segment lost 0 bases, leaving 9 bases of the junction unmatched. Germline V gene sequence: CDR1 LGHNA, CDR2 YNFKEQ. There are 18 residues in the CDR3. Measured with immunoSEQ multiplex PCR; TCRdb has only the in-frame clones, and not every one. The sample lists under 20,000 clones, just over 90% seen once, with about 0.89% in the top ten. The source of the sample is a study of B cell selection in AIRE deficiency. Regarding the study as a whole: Around 31% of healthy-donor shared Treg TCRbeta sequences appeared in patient Tconv cells. Only TCRbeta was sequenced; about 33% of shared healthy Treg sequences appeared in Tconv. Of about 3,900 shared Treg TCRbeta sequences, 25% to 40% were healthy-donor-only and about 9.1% patient-only.

Regulatory T cells were sorted as CD4+CD25hiCD127low/negative. V gene TRBV4-2 combines with J gene TRBJ2-7; 11 bases align to TRBD2. The sequence derives from a human donor in good health. The sample taken for sequencing was CD4+CD25+ Tregs sorted from PBMCs. The CDR3 bases are TGTGCCAGCAGCCAAGATACAATAGCGGGAGGGATAACCTACGAGCAGTACTTC. Protein: CASSQDTIAGGITYEQYF.